The 4 T cell receptor beta chains reported below all come from one sample, sequenced in a study of response to subunit inactivated influenza vaccine. One entry per CDR3 protein, called by TCRdb with MiXCR from the RT-PCR reads. The repertoire consists of hundreds of thousands of distinct CDR3 sequences, with approximately 14% occurring once and the leading ten covering 11%. This specimen was PBMCs from blood, taken roughly 13 days after vaccination. The receptors originated from a man in his forties or fifties who received an inactivated influenza vaccine.

This clonotype was seen a few times. The V and J genes are TRBV6-5 and TRBJ2-5, with D maybe TRBD2 (5 bases). V lost 2 bases and J 1 base, leaving 14 bases between the germline ends. Per the germline V gene, CDR1 is MNHEY and CDR2 is SVGAGI. The CDR3 sequence is 16 residues long. The DNA for the CDR3 is TGTGCCAGCAGTTACCGTCGACGGGATCTCCAAGAGACCCAGTACTTC. Translating gives CASSYRRRDLQETQYF.

This clonotype has at least ten counts. V usage is TRBV12-3 or TRBV12-4 and J usage is TRBJ1-2; D is perhaps TRBD1 (5 bases). This CDR3 has 14 residues. V was trimmed by 3 bases and J by 4 bases, leaving 12 bases between them. In DNA form, the CDR3 reads TGTGCCAGCAGTTTCCCTTACGACAGCTATGGCTACACCTTC. Its translation is CASSFPYDSYGYTF.

The CDR3 nucleotides read TGTGCCAGCAGTTACAGTTTCTTCGGTAGCAACGAGCAGTACTTC. Translation gives CASSYSFFGSNEQYF. The chain recombines TRBV6-5 with TRBJ2-7; D ambiguous. Between the trimmed V and J ends, which lost 2 bases and 5 bases, there was a span of 16 bases. Germline V gene data show CDR1 as MNHEY and CDR2 as SVGAGI. The length of the CDR3 is 15 residues.

The rearrangement uses TRBV7-2 and TRBJ1-3; D gene unclear. Trimming shortened V by 5 bases and J by 0 bases, and 11 bases separated the two germline ends. CDR1 is SGHTA and CDR2 is FQGNSA in the germline V gene. CDR3 size: 15 residues. In DNA, the CDR3 is TGTGCCAGCAGCCCAATCGGAGGCTCTGGAAACACCATATATTTT. Protein product: CASSPIGGSGNTIYF.